This entry describes one T cell receptor (beta chain). Its antigen is currently unknown. The assay was immunoSEQ multiplex PCR, and TCRdb's table has in-frame clones only and misses some. The sample lists 3,000 or so clones, approximately 19% occurring once. CDR1 and CDR2 from the germline V gene are LNHDA and SQIVND (reference sequence). CDR3 length equals 15 residues. Deletions cut 8 bases from V and 5 bases from J, with 22 bases between. The data originate from a study of T cells in localized non-small cell lung cancer. Study-wide points: Higher blood T cell density tracked longer overall survival.

The sequence derives from a man aged 40 to 69 with stage I squamous cell lung carcinoma. The chain recombines TRBV19 with TRBJ2-7, with D hard to call. The sample in question was lung tumor tissue, obtained before any cancer treatment. The CDR3 DNA reads TGTGCCAGTTATGGGGAAAGGCCCCCAGAGGACGAGCAGTACTTC. Amino acids: CASYGERPPEDEQYF.